Below, 17 T cell receptor beta chains from the same sample are listed, as sequenced in a study of T cell repertoires in cytomegalovirus infection. TCRdb itself ran the reads through MiXCR, one entry per CDR3 protein. The sample has about 530,000 distinct CDR3 sequences, approximately 26% seen once. The sample consisted of PBMCs. The receptors shown here come from a human donor in good health (CMV status not recorded). Some clones in this sample may be carry-over from other donors' samples.

V and J are TRBV20-1 and TRBJ2-1; a possible D gene is TRBD1 (5 bases). The CDR3 contains 15 residues. Germline CDR1 and CDR2: DFQATT and SNEGSKA (reference sequence). Deletions cut 1 base from V and 2 bases from J, with 12 bases between. The CDR3 sequence is CSARGGRVPYNEQFF. The CDR3 bases are TGCAGTGCTAGAGGGGGCAGGGTCCCCTACAATGAGCAGTTCTTC.

The chain combines TRBV20-1 with TRBJ2-1, with 7 bases that match TRBD2. Germline V CDR1 and CDR2: DFQATT, SNEGSKA (reference sequence). V lost 3 bases and J lost 4; bases outside the gene matches: 9. There are 15 residues in the CDR3. CDR3 nucleotides: TGCAGTGCTAGTTTGGTGGCTAGCGGTTACAATGAGCAGTTCTTC. Translated: CSASLVASGYNEQFF.

The DNA for the CDR3 is TGTGCCAGCATTATTCGCCCCCTAGCGGGAGGCGGCAATGAGCAGTTCTTC. Translation: CASIIRPLAGGGNEQFF. V gene TRBV12-3 or TRBV12-4 combines with J gene TRBJ2-1, with 11 bases lining up with TRBD2. V shed 7 bases, J shed 6 bases, and the junction held 14 bases outside the gene matches. The CDR3 totals 17 residues.

The sample holds many counts of this clonotype. The chain combines TRBV7-2 with TRBJ2-1; 9 nucleotides align to TRBD2. CDR3 length equals 15 residues. In germline, CDR1 is SGHTA, CDR2 FQGNSA. V was clipped by 5 bases and J by 5 bases; unmatched bases: 7. This CDR3 is CASSRIAGADNEQFF. The CDR3 nucleotides are TGTGCCAGCAGCCGAATAGCGGGAGCCGACAATGAGCAGTTCTTC.

This clonotype turned up a few times. The chain's CDR3 is CASSSGSDTGELFF. CDR3 nucleotide sequence: TGTGCCAGCAGCTCTGGATCGGACACCGGGGAGCTGTTTTTT. The chain links TRBV11-3 to TRBJ2-2; no clear D gene. The CDR3 runs 14 residues. V lost 4 bases, J lost 3 bases, and 9 bases lay in between. Germline CDR1 reads SGHNT; CDR2 reads YENEEA.

In this sample, this clonotype turned up a few times. An end of the junction does not agree with germline; a read error may underlie this. The rearrangement joins TRBV12-5 to TRBJ2-5, with a tentative D call TRBD1 (6 bases). Per the germline V gene, CDR1 is LGHNT and CDR2 is FRNRAP. The CDR3 is made up of 13 amino acids. CDR3 bases: TGTGCTAGTGGATTGGACAGAGAAGAGACCCAGTACTTC. Residues: CASGLDREETQYF. Full variable domain (remainder filled in from reference TRBV12-5 and TRBJ2-5): DARVTQTPRHKVTEMGQEVTMRCQPILGHNTVFWYRQTMMQGLELLAYFRNRAPLDDSGMPKDRFSAEMPDATLATLKIQPSEPRDSAVYFCASGLDREETQYFGPGTRLLVL.

This clonotype was observed at least ten times. The rearrangement joins TRBV28 to TRBJ2-7, with 8 bases fitting TRBD2. Germline assignment: CDR1 MDHEN and CDR2 SYDVKM. V lost 1 base, J lost 9 bases, and 8 bases stayed unmatched. This CDR3 is 14 amino acids long. Here the CDR3 reads CASSLLSHRGGQYF. CDR3 DNA: TGTGCCAGCAGTTTATTATCCCACCGGGGGGGGCAGTACTTC.

This clonotype was counted ten times or more. The J gene is TRBJ2-2, the V gene TRBV7-8, with 11 bases lining up with TRBD2. Trimming at V came to 5 bases and at J to 1 base, leaving 6 bases not matched to a gene. The CDR3 totals 17 residues. Germline V gene data show CDR1 as SGHVS and CDR2 as FQNEAQ. The CDR3 loop reads CASSRVGTSGNTGELFF. The CDR3 DNA sequence: TGTGCCAGCAGCCGAGTTGGGACTAGCGGGAACACCGGGGAGCTGTTTTTT.

V usage is TRBV24-1 and J usage is TRBJ2-5, with D perhaps matching TRBD2 (5 bases). From germline, CDR1 is KGHDR and CDR2 SFDVKD. The CDR3 length is 17 residues. V lost 4 bases to trimming and J lost 2 bases, with 19 bases between them. CDR3 loop: CATSDRYPGLGQETQYF. The CDR3 nucleotides are TGTGCCACCAGTGACCGCTACCCTGGACTGGGACAAGAGACCCAGTACTTC.

This chain links TRBV7-3 with TRBJ1-6; D gene unclear. This CDR3 is 11 amino acids long. The germline V and J ends were trimmed by 4 bases and 16 bases, with 11 bases remaining between them. Looked up from germline, CDR1 is SGHTA and CDR2 is FQGTGA. CDR3 amino acids: CASSSGSRLHF. The CDR3 DNA follows: TGTGCCAGCAGCTCCGGTTCGAGACTCCACTTT.

This clonotype was recorded a few times. This chain uses TRBV5-8 with TRBJ1-4; the D is unclear. The CDR3 spans 16 residues. CDR1 is SGHTS and CDR2 is YDEGEE in the germline V gene. Trimming cost V 4 bases and J 4 bases, with 17 bases left between them. The CDR3 DNA reads as TGTGCCAGCAGCCCTCAAACCGACACGCATAATGAAAAACTGTTTTTT. As protein: CASSPQTDTHNEKLFF.

This chain joins TRBV9 and TRBJ1-2; maybe TRBD1 (5 bases). V shed 0 bases and J shed 5 bases, with 14 bases lying between them. CDR3 length equals 15 residues. In germline, CDR1 is SGDLS, CDR2 YYNGEE. The CDR3 region has the DNA TGTGCCAGCAGCGTAGGCTCAGGGACCCGATATGGCTACACCTTC. It codes for CASSVGSGTRYGYTF. The full variable domain, its missing parts supplied by reference TRBV9 and TRBJ1-2, is DSGVTQTPKHLITATGQRVTLRCSPRSGDLSVYWYQQSLDQGLQFLIQYYNGEERAKGNILERFSAQQFPDLHSELNLSSLELGDSALYFCASSVGSGTRYGYTFGSGTRLTVV.

This clonotype was detected only a few times. The V call is TRBV20-1, the J call TRBJ1-2, with TRBD1 matching over 9 bases. The CDR3 loop spans 15 amino acids. Trimming took 3 bases from V and 4 from J; bases not matched to a gene: 9. Germline CDR1 DFQATT, CDR2 SNEGSKA (reference sequence). The CDR3 region has the DNA TGCAGTGCTAGCATCCGGGACAGGGATATCTATGGCTACACCTTC. This codes for CSASIRDRDIYGYTF.

In its sample, this clonotype was seen a few times. J is TRBJ2-7 and V is TRBV4-1, with D maybe TRBD1 (5 bases). Germline CDR1 is MGHRA and CDR2 is YSYEKL. V was clipped by 1 base and J by 2 bases, with 9 bases between them. The CDR3 has 14 amino acids. The DNA for the CDR3 is TGCGCCAGCAGCCAAGTACAGGATGCCTACGAGCAGTACTTC. This translates into CASSQVQDAYEQYF.

The chain uses TRBV12-3 or TRBV12-4 and TRBJ1-2; the D gene is possibly TRBD1 (6 bases). The CDR3 runs to 17 residues. The V gene lost 4 bases and the J gene lost 3 bases, with 21 bases spanning the gap. The CDR3 sequence: CASSSGNMGAPDYGYTF. CDR3 DNA sequence: TGTGCCAGCAGTTCGGGCAATATGGGGGCTCCCGACTATGGCTACACCTTC.

This clonotype was seen repeatedly, ten times or more. Compared with germline, one end of the junction differs, possibly owing to a read error. The V call is TRBV7-2, the J call TRBJ1-2; 8 bases are a match to TRBD1. The CDR3 extends over 13 amino acids. Per the germline V gene, CDR1 is SGHTA and CDR2 is FQGNSA. CDR3 DNA sequence: TGTGCCAGCAGCTTAGCCGGGACAGGCCAAACTGTATTC. Protein product: CASSLAGTGQTVF.

Concerning this clonotype: A read error may account for a junction end that differs from germline. V gene TRBV20-1 combines with J gene TRBJ2-1, with no clear D. The CDR3 totals 16 residues. Germline V CDR1 and CDR2: DFQATT, SNEGSKA (reference sequence). CDR3 sequence (DNA): TGCAGTGCTAGAGATGTTCGGCGGACCTCGTACAAGGAGCAGTTCTTC. This translates into CSARDVRRTSYKEQFF.